A single sample is the source of the 22 T cell receptor beta chains below, sequenced in a study of T cell repertoires in cytomegalovirus infection. One entry per CDR3 protein results from TCRdb running MiXCR on the reads. Counted here are approximately 250,000 distinct CDR3 sequences, 22% occurring once; the ten biggest clones make up 18%. Sequenced sample: CD8+ T cells from PBMCs. Receptors originate from a human donor in good health (CMV status not recorded). Some clones in this sample may be carry-over from other donors' samples.

CDR3 protein: CASLRGEVADTQYF. CDR3 bases: TGTGCCAGCCTCAGGGGTGAGGTGGCAGATACGCAGTATTTT. The chain joins TRBV5-6 to TRBJ2-3, with D possibly matching TRBD1 (6 bases). There are 14 residues in the CDR3. V was pared by 7 bases and J by 4 bases, with 16 bases between. Germline CDR1 and CDR2: SGHDT and YYEEEE.

This clonotype has only one observation. The genes are TRBV2 and TRBJ2-7; tentatively, D is TRBD1 (5 bases). CDR1 is SNHLY and CDR2 is FYNNEI in the germline V gene. Trimming took 2 bases from V and 3 from J, leaving 14 bases between them. The CDR3 contains 15 residues. The DNA for the CDR3 is TGTGCCAGCAGTGAATCTTTTGGGGCCGGCTACGAGCAGTACTTC. Translating gives CASSESFGAGYEQYF.

J is TRBJ1-5 and V is TRBV4-1, with no clear D. Germline V CDR1 and CDR2: MGHRA, YSYEKL. The V gene lost 3 bases and the J gene lost 5 bases, with 14 bases spanning the gap. The CDR3 is 15 residues long. The CDR3 region has the DNA TGCGCCAGCAGCCAGGAAGGTTTCCGAGATCAGCCCCAGCATTTT. Amino acid sequence: CASSQEGFRDQPQHF.

This clonotype was picked up a small number of times. The rearrangement uses TRBV19 and TRBJ2-1, with 8 bases aligning to TRBD2. From germline, CDR1 is LNHDA and CDR2 SQIVND (reference sequence). The CDR3 has 17 residues. Trimming cost V 3 bases and J 2 bases; bases outside gene matches: 9. The CDR3 loop reads CASSIRISGGPYNEQFF. In DNA, the CDR3 is TGTGCCAGTAGTATCCGTATAAGCGGGGGACCCTACAATGAGCAGTTCTTC.

This clonotype was picked up a small number of times. The gene calls are TRBV28 and TRBJ1-2, with 7 bases lining up with TRBD1. Looked up from germline, CDR1 is MDHEN and CDR2 is SYDVKM. The CDR3 runs 14 residues. With 2 bases clipped from V and 2 bases from J, the junction kept 2 bases outside the gene matches. DNA for the CDR3: TGTGCCAGCAGTTTACCGACAGGGAACTATGGCTACACCTTC. This codes for CASSLPTGNYGYTF.

The chain is built from TRBV5-5 and TRBJ2-1; 8 positions match TRBD2. The CDR3 is 17 amino acids. J lost 2 bases, V lost 4 bases, and 11 bases had no gene match. Germline V gives CDR1 SGHKS, CDR2 YYEKEE (reference sequence). The CDR3 here is CASSPEDSGAAYNEQFF. The CDR3 DNA follows: TGTGCCAGCAGCCCGGAGGATAGCGGGGCTGCCTACAATGAGCAGTTCTTC.

The chain uses TRBV28 and TRBJ2-7, with D possibly TRBD2 on 7 matching bases. In germline, CDR1 is MDHEN, CDR2 SYDVKM. The V gene lost 6 bases and the J gene lost 2 bases, with 23 bases spanning the gap. The CDR3 spans 17 residues. The CDR3 loop is CASRGGGVGSPTYEQYF. The CDR3 nucleotides read TGTGCCAGCAGAGGGGGGGGTGTGGGATCGCCTACCTACGAGCAGTACTTC.

CDR3 coding DNA: TGTGCCAGCAGTTCGACAGGGGGCGCGGACGAGCAGTACTTC. This codes for CASSSTGGADEQYF. V is TRBV12-3 or TRBV12-4 and J is TRBJ2-7; 10 bases agree with TRBD1. V gave up 4 bases and J gave up 5 bases; unmatched junction bases: 5. This CDR3 contains 14 residues.

The chain carries TRBV2 and TRBJ1-5; TRBD1 matches at 8 bases. V lost 5 bases and J lost 2; bases outside the gene matches: 8. Germline V gives CDR1 SNHLY, CDR2 FYNNEI. This CDR3 comprises 16 residues. Written as DNA, the CDR3 is TGTGCCAGCAGTACGGACAGGGAGTCAGGCAATCAGCCCCAGCATTTT. This encodes CASSTDRESGNQPQHF.

The sample holds a few counts of this clonotype. The V and J genes are TRBV27 and TRBJ2-1; 7 positions match TRBD1. Germline V gene lookup returns CDR1 MNHEY and CDR2 SMNVEV (reference sequence). This CDR3 is 16 amino acids long. The J segment lost 0 bases and the V segment lost 5 bases, leaving 7 bases of the junction unmatched. CDR3 residues: CASSHDTGDSYNEQFF. The CDR3 bases are TGTGCCAGCAGTCACGACACAGGGGACTCCTACAATGAGCAGTTCTTC.

The J gene is TRBJ2-5, the V gene TRBV7-2, with D maybe TRBD2 (6 bases). V was cut by 1 base and J by 0 bases, with 15 bases left in between. The CDR3 contains 17 residues. Germline CDR1 is SGHTA and CDR2 is FQGNSA. CDR3 nucleotides: TGTGCCAGCAGCTTAGGGGCCCAGCGGAGGGACCAAGAGACCCAGTACTTC. Its translation: CASSLGAQRRDQETQYF.

The rearrangement joins TRBV19 to TRBJ2-1; 8 bases are a match to TRBD2. CDR3 size: 14 residues. In germline, CDR1 is LNHDA, CDR2 SQIVND (reference sequence). V gave up 5 bases and J gave up 5 bases; unmatched junction bases: 5. The CDR3 here is CASSPGGANNEQFF. CDR3 in DNA: TGTGCCAGTAGTCCCGGGGGGGCTAACAATGAGCAGTTCTTC.

The chain has TRBV20-1 and TRBJ1-1; D gene uncertain. CDR3 length equals 15 residues. In germline, CDR1 is DFQATT, CDR2 SNEGSKA (reference sequence). V was shortened by 3 bases and J by 4 bases, with 18 bases between the two germline ends. CDR3 amino acids: CSARPGEGEGTEAFF. CDR3 bases: TGCAGTGCTAGGCCCGGGGAGGGTGAGGGCACTGAAGCTTTCTTT.

In its sample, this clonotype was seen a few times. This sequence joins TRBV7-9 and TRBJ2-1; TRBD1 is a possible D gene (7 bases). The germline V and J ends were trimmed by 3 bases and 8 bases, with 14 bases remaining between them. The CDR3 contains 14 residues. The V gene's germline CDR1 is SEHNR and CDR2 FQNEAQ (reference sequence). Written as DNA, the CDR3 is TGTGCCAGCAGCTTTCGAGCAGGGGGGCATGAGCAGTTCTTC. Translation: CASSFRAGGHEQFF. The full variable domain, rest sourced from reference TRBV7-9 and TRBJ2-1, is DTGVSQNPRHKITKRGQNVTFRCDPISEHNRLYWYRQTLGQGPEFLTYFQNEAQLEKSRLLSDRFSAERPKGSFSTLEIQRTEQGDSAMYLCASSFRAGGHEQFFGPGTRLTVL.

The chain couples TRBV5-6 to TRBJ1-6; D is unclear. Germline CDR1 is SGHDT and CDR2 is YYEEEE. V was cut by 2 bases and J by 10 bases, with 16 bases left in between. The CDR3 extends over 15 amino acids. CDR3 amino acids: CASSFFSQARSPLHF. CDR3 nucleotide sequence: TGTGCCAGCAGCTTTTTTTCTCAGGCTAGATCACCCCTCCACTTT. Together with reference TRBV5-6 and TRBJ1-6, the CDR3 gives the full variable domain: DAGVTQSPTHLIKTRGQQVTLRCSPKSGHDTVSWYQQALGQGPQFIFQYYEEEERQRGNFPDRFSGHQFPNYSSELNVNALLLGDSALYLCASSFFSQARSPLHFGNGTRLTVT.

This clonotype was counted between two and nine times. The chain couples TRBV14 to TRBJ1-1; D unclear. The V gene lost 1 base and the J gene lost 3 bases, with 9 bases spanning the gap. The CDR3 is made up of 14 amino acids. Germline CDR1 is SGHDN and CDR2 is FVKESK. The CDR3 loop is CASSQGPGYTEAFF. The CDR3 DNA reads as TGTGCCAGCAGCCAAGGTCCGGGCTACACTGAAGCTTTCTTT. Combining the CDR3 with reference TRBV14 and TRBJ1-1 gives the whole variable domain EAGVTQFPSHSVIEKGQTVTLRCDPISGHDNLYWYRRVMGKEIKFLLHFVKESKQDESGMPNNRFLAERTGGTYSTLKVQPAELEDSGVYFCASSQGPGYTEAFFGQGTRLTVV.

In this sample, this clonotype turned up many times. The chain has TRBV7-2 and TRBJ2-3, with 13 bases lining up with TRBD2. Germline trimming cut 1 base from V and 4 bases from J; bases unmatched to any gene: 17. Germline V gene data show CDR1 as SGHTA and CDR2 as FQGNSA. This CDR3 contains 21 residues. CDR3 DNA sequence: TGTGCCAGCAGCTTAGGTCCCCGAGGGGCCACTAGCGGGGGGGCCTCAGATACGCAGTATTTT. As protein: CASSLGPRGATSGGASDTQYF.

The rearrangement joins TRBV7-9 to TRBJ2-2, with D hard to call. The V end lost 6 bases, the J end lost 0 bases, and 8 bases lay between the germline ends. Germline V gene lookup returns CDR1 SEHNR and CDR2 FQNEAQ (reference sequence). The CDR3 spans 14 residues. CDR3 DNA: TGTGCCAGCAGAGATTGGGCGAACACCGGGGAGCTGTTTTTT. Its translation: CASRDWANTGELFF.

The J gene is TRBJ2-3, the V gene TRBV29-1, with 9 bases fitting TRBD2. V shed 7 bases and J 2 bases; nucleotides not matched to a gene: 13. The CDR3 totals 16 residues. Per germline, CDR1 SQVTM and CDR2 ANQGSEA. The CDR3 protein is CSAQTVAGDLTDTQYF. DNA of the CDR3: TGCAGCGCTCAAACGGTAGCGGGGGACCTCACAGATACGCAGTATTTT.

This clonotype was observed at least ten times. The CDR3 bases are TGTGCCAGCAGTTTGGGGGGATCAGATACGCAGTATTTT. Protein product: CASSLGGSDTQYF. V gene TRBV12-3 or TRBV12-4 combines with J gene TRBJ2-3; perhaps TRBD2 as D (6 bases). The V end was cut by 3 bases, the J end by 4 bases, with 8 bases between. The CDR3 has 13 amino acids.

This clonotype was seen at least ten times. The chain links TRBV2 to TRBJ2-7; 10 positions agree with TRBD1. Germline V lookup: CDR1 SNHLY, CDR2 FYNNEI. This CDR3 has 14 amino acids. J gave up 3 bases and V 10 bases, and 9 bases lay outside the gene matches. Here the CDR3 reads CATRTGTGDYEQYF. As DNA, the CDR3 is TGTGCCACCAGAACCGGGACAGGGGACTACGAGCAGTACTTC.

There are many counts of this clonotype. CDR3 sequence reads: CASSLGDSVNEKLFF. The DNA of the CDR3 is TGTGCCAGCAGCTTAGGGGACAGCGTTAATGAAAAACTGTTTTTT. This chain uses TRBV7-9 with TRBJ1-4; 7 bases align to TRBD1. The CDR3 is 15 amino acids. V lost 1 base and J lost 4; bases outside the gene matches: 3. Germline CDR1 SEHNR, CDR2 FQNEAQ (reference sequence).